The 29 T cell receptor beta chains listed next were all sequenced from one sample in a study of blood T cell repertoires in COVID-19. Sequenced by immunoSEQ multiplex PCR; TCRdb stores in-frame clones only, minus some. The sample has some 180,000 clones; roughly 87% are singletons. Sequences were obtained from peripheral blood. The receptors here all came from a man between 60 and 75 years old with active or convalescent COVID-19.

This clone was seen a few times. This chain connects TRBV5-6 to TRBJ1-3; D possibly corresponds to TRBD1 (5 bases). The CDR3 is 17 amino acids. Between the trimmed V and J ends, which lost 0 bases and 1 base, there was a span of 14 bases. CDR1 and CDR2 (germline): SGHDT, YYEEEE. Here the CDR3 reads CASSLVFGGGSGNTIYF. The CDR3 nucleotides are TGTGCCAGCAGCTTGGTTTTCGGCGGGGGTTCTGGAAACACCATATATTTT.

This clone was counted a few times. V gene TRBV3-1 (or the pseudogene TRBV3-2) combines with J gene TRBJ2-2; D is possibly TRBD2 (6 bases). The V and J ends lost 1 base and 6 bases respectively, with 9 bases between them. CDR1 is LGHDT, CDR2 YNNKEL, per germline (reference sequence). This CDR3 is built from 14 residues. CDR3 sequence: CASSQAEGAGELFF. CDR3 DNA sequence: TGTGCCAGCAGCCAAGCGGAGGGAGCCGGGGAGCTGTTTTTT.

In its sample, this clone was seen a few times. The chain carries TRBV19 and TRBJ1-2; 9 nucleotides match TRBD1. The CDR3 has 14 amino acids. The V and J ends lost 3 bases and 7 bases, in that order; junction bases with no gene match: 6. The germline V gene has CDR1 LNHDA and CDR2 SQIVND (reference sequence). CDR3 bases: TGTGCCAGTAGTATCCGGGACAGGGAGCGTGGCTACACCTTC. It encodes CASSIRDRERGYTF.

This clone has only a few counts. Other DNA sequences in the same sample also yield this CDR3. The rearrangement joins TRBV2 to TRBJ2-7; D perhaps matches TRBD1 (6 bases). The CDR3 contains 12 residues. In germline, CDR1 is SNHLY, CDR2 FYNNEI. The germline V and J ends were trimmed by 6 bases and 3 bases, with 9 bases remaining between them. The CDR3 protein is CASRGDIYEQYF. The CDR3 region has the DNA TGTGCCAGCAGGGGGGACATCTACGAGCAGTACTTC.

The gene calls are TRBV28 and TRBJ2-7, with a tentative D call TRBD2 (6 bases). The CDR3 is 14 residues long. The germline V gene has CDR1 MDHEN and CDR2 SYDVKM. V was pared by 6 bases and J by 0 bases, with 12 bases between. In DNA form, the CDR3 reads TGTGCCAGCAGACTCTCCGGGAGCTCCTACGAGCAGTACTTC. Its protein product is CASRLSGSSYEQYF.

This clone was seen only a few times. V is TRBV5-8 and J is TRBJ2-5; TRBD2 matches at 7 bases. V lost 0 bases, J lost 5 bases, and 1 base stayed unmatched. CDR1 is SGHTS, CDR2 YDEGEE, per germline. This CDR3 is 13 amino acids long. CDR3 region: CASSLDGGETQYF. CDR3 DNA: TGTGCCAGCAGCTTGGACGGGGGGGAGACCCAGTACTTC.

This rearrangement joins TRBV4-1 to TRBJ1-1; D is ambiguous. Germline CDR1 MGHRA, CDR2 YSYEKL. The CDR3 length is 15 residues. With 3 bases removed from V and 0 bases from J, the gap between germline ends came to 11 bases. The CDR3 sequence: CASSQREGLNTEAFF. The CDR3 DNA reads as TGCGCCAGCAGCCAGAGGGAGGGATTGAACACTGAAGCTTTCTTT.

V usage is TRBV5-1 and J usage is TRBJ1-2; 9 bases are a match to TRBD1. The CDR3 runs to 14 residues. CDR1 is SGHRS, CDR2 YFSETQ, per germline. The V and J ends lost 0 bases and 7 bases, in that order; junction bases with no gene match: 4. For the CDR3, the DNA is TGCGCCAGCAGCTTGGGACCGGGACAGGGTGGCTACACCTTC. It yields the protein CASSLGPGQGGYTF.

The CDR3 sequence is CASSLGQGHYNEQFF. The CDR3 bases are TGCGCCAGCAGCTTGGGACAGGGCCATTACAATGAGCAGTTCTTC. The gene calls are TRBV5-1 and TRBJ2-1, with 7 nucleotides matching TRBD1. The germline CDR1 and CDR2 sequences are SGHRS and YFSETQ. The CDR3 is made up of 15 amino acids. V gave up 0 bases and J gave up 4 bases; unmatched junction bases: 4.

CDR3 nucleotide sequence: TGTGCCAGCAGCCCGACAGGGACCAACTATGGCTACACCTTC. Its protein product is CASSPTGTNYGYTF. The chain carries TRBV5-5 and TRBJ1-2, with 7 bases lining up with TRBD1. Per germline, CDR1 SGHKS and CDR2 YYEKEE (reference sequence). The V and J ends lost 4 bases and 2 bases, in that order; junction bases with no gene match: 5. The length of the CDR3 is 14 residues.

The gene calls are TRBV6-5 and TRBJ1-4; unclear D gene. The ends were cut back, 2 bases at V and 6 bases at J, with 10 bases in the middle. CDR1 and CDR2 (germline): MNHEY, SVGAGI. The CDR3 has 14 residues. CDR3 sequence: CASSYSHTDEKLFF. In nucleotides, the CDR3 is TGTGCCAGCAGTTACAGCCATACGGATGAAAAACTGTTTTTT.

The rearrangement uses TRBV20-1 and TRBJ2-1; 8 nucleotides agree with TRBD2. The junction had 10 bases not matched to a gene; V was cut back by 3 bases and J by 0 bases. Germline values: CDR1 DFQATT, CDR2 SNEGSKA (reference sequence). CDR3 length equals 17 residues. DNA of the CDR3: TGCAGTGCTAGTATCCCTCGGGGGGGGAGCTCCTACAATGAGCAGTTCTTC. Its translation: CSASIPRGGSSYNEQFF.

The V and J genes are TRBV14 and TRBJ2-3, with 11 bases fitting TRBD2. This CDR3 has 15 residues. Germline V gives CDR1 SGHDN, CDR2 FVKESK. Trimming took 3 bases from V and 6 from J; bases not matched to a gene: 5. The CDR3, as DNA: TGTGCCAGCAGCCAGGGGACTAGCGGTTGGGATACGCAGTATTTT. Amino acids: CASSQGTSGWDTQYF.

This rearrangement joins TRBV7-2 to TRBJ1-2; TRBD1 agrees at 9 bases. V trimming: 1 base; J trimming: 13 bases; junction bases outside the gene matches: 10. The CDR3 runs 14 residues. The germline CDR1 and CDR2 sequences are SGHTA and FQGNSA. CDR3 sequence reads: CASSLDLTGGPRTF. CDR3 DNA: TGTGCCAGCAGCTTAGATTTGACAGGGGGGCCGCGCACCTTC.

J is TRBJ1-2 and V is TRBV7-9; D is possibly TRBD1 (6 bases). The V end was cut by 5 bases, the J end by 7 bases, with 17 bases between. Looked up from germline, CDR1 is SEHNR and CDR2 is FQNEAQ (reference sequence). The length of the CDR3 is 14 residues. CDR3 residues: CASSRTVGMGGYTF. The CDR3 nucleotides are TGTGCCAGCAGCCGGACAGTGGGGATGGGTGGCTACACCTTC. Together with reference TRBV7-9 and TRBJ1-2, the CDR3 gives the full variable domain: DTGVSQNPRHKITKRGQNVTFRCDPISEHNRLYWYRQTLGQGPEFLTYFQNEAQLEKSRLLSDRFSAERPKGSFSTLEIQRTEQGDSAMYLCASSRTVGMGGYTFGSGTRLTVV.

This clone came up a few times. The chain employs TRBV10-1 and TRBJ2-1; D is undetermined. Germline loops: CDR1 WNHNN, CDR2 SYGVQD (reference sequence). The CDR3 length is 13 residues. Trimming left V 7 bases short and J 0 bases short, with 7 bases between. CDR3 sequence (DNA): TGCGCCAGCAACGAGAGCTCCTACAATGAGCAGTTCTTC. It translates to CASNESSYNEQFF.

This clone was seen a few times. CDR3 in amino acids: CSVEGQGAANYGYTF. CDR3 nucleotides: TGCAGCGTTGAAGGGCAGGGGGCGGCTAACTATGGCTACACCTTC. The chain employs TRBV29-1 and TRBJ1-2; 8 bases are a match to TRBD1. Germline CDR1 and CDR2: SQVTM and ANQGSEA. The junction had 4 bases not matched to a gene; V was cut back by 1 base and J by 0 bases. The CDR3 covers 15 residues.

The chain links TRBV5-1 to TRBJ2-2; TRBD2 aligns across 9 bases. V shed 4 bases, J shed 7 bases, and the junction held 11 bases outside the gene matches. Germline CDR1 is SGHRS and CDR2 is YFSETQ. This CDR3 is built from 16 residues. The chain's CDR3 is CASSDNLAGANGELFF. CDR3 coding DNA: TGCGCCAGCAGCGATAACTTAGCGGGGGCCAACGGGGAGCTGTTTTTT.

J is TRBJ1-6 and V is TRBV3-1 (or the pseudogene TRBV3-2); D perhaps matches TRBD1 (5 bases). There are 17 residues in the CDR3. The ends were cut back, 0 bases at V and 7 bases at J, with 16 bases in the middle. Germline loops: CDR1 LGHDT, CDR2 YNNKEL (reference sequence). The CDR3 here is CASSQDLGGTRNSPLHF. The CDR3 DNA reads TGTGCCAGCAGCCAAGATCTGGGGGGGACCAGAAATTCACCCCTCCACTTT.

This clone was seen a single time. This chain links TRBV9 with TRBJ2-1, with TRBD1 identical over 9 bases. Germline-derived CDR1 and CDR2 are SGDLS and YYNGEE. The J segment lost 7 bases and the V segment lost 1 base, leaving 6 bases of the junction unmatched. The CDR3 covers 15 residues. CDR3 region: CASSVYGTGKNEQFF. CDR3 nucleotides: TGTGCCAGCAGCGTATACGGGACAGGGAAGAATGAGCAGTTCTTC. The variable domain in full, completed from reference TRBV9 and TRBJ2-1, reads DSGVTQTPKHLITATGQRVTLRCSPRSGDLSVYWYQQSLDQGLQFLIQYYNGEERAKGNILERFSAQQFPDLHSELNLSSLELGDSALYFCASSVYGTGKNEQFFGPGTRLTVL.

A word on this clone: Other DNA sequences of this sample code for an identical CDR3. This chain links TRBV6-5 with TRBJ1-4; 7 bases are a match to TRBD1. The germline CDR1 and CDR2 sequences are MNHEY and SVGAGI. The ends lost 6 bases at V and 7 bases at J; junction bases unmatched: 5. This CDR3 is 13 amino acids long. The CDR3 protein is CASRSGTAEKLFF. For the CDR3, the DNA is TGTGCCAGCAGATCCGGGACAGCTGAAAAACTGTTTTTT.

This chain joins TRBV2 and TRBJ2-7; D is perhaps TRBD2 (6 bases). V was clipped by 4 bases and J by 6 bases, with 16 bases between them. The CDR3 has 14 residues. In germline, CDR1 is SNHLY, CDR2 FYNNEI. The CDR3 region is CASSAQGEVSEQYF. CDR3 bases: TGTGCCAGCAGTGCGCAAGGGGAGGTTTCCGAGCAGTACTTC.

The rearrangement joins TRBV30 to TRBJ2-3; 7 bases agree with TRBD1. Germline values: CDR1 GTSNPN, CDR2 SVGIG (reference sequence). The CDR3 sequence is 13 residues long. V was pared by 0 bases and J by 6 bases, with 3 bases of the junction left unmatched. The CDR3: CAWSVGQADTQYF. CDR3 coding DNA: TGTGCCTGGAGTGTTGGACAGGCGGATACGCAGTATTTT.

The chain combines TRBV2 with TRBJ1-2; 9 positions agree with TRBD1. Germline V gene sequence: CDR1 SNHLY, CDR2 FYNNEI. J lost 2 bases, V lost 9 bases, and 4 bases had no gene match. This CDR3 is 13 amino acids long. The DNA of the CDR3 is TGTGCCAGGCGGGACAGGGTCAACTATGGCTACACCTTC. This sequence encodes CARRDRVNYGYTF. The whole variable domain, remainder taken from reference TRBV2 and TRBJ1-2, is EPEVTQTPSHQVTQMGQEVILRCVPISNHLYFYWYRQILGQKVEFLVSFYNNEISEKSEIFDDQFSVERPDGSNFTLKIRSTKLEDSAMYFCARRDRVNYGYTFGSGTRLTVV.

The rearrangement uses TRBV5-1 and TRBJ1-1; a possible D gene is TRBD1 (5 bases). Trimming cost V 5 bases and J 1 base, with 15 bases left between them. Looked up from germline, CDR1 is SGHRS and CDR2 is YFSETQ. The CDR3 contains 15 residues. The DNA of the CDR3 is TGCGCCAGCAGTAGCACACCAAGGGGGAACACTGAAGCTTTCTTT. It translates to CASSSTPRGNTEAFF.

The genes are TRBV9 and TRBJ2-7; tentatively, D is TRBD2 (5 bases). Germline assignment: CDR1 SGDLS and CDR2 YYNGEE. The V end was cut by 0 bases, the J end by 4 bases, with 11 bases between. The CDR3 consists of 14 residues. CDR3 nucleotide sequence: TGTGCCAGCAGCGTAGATAACGGGGATTACGAGCAGTACTTC. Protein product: CASSVDNGDYEQYF.

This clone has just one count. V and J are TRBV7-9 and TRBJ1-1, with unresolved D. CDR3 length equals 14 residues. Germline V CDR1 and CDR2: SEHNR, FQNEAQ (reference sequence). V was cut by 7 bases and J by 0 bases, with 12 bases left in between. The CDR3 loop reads CASTFEAVNTEAFF. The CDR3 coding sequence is TGTGCCAGCACCTTCGAGGCGGTGAACACTGAAGCTTTCTTT.

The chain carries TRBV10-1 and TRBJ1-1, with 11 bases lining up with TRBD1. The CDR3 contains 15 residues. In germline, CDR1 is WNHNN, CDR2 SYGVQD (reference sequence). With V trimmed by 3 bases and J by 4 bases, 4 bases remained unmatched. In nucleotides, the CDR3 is TGCGCCAGCAGTGACCGGGGACAGGGGGGCACTGAAGCTTTCTTT. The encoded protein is CASSDRGQGGTEAFF.

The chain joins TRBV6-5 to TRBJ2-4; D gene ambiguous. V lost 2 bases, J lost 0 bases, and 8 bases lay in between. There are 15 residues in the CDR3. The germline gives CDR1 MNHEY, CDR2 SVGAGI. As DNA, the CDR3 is TGTGCCAGCAGTTACAATAGTCTAGCCAAAAACATTCAGTACTTC. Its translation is CASSYNSLAKNIQYF.